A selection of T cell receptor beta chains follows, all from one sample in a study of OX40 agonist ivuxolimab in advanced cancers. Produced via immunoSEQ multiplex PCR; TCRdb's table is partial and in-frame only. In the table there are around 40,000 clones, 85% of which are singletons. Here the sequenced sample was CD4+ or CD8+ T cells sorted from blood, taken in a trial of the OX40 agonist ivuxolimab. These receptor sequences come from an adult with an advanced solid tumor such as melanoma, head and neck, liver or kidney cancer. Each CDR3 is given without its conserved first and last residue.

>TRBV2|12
ASRLRETGPEAF
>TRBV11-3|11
ASSLNSYNEQF
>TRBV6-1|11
ASVWTGPYEQY
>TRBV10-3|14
AISESSPGVKNIQY
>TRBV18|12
ASSTGTGNQPQH
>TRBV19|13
ASNDRDPFTDTQY
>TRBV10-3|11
AISSGPRETQY
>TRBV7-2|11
ASSPRIRETQY
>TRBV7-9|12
ASSLDTSGNEQF
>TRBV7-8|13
ASSSRLAAYNEQF
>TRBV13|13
ASSRDRALQYEQY
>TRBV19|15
ASSSQGSTFSNQPQH
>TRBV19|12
ASSMLVGRDAQY
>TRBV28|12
ASSPGPAGWTQY
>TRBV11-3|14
ASSLEGRGGNYGYT
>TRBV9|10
ASGLRTYEQF
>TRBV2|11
ASSGTNGYEQY
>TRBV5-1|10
ASSLEGGEQY
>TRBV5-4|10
ASSQQGYEQY
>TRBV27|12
ASSLSNVAGELF
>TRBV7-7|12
ASSGEAGAGELF
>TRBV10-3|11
AISGGENQPQH
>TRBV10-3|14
AISESPVIGNEKLF
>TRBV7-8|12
ASRNEQGGNTIY
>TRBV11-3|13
ASSLVSQGEEKLF
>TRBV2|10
ASRREAYGYT